The text below deals with one T cell receptor (beta chain). Its specificity is not known. 13 Jbeta primers and 60 Vbeta primers were used for the PCR. Assay used: immunoSEQ multiplex PCR; TCRdb lists only in-frame clones, some missing. Of about 250,000 clones in the sample, roughly 78% were seen once. Trimming shortened V by 8 bases and J by 4 bases, and 14 bases separated the two germline ends. The CDR3 has 12 amino acids. Germline assignment: CDR1 SQVTM and CDR2 ANQGSEA. This sample is drawn from a study of cytomegalovirus exposure and HLA in healthy donors. Study-wide results and caveats: With later analysis, a missense DCLRE1C variant became linked to TCR beta V- and J-gene trimming. Rates of TCR association differed by HLA locus in a later analysis, with DRB1 highest and HLA-C lowest.

This sequence originates from a boy aged 5-17 years in good health and CMV-seronegative. This chain uses TRBV29-1 with TRBJ1-1, with D tentatively TRBD1 (5 bases). Material for sequencing was PBMCs. CDR3 protein: CSTGGVGTEAFF. The CDR3 coding sequence is TGCAGCACTGGGGGGGTCGGCACTGAAGCTTTCTTT.